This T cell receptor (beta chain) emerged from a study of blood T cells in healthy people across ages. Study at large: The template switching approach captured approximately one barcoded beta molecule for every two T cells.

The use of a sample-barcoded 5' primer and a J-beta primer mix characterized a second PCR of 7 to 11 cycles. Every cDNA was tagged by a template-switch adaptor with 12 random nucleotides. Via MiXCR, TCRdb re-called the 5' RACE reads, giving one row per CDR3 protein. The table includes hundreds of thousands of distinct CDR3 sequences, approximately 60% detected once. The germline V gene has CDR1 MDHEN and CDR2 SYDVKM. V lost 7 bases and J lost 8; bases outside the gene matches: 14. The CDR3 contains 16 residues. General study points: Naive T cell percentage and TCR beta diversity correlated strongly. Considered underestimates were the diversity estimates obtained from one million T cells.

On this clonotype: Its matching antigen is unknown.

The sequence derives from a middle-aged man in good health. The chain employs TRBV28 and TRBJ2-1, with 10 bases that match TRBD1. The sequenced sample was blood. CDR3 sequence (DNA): TGTGCCAGCACGTTCCCGGGACAGGGGATGTCTCATGAGCAGTTCTTC. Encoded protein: CASTFPGQGMSHEQFF.